These T cell receptor beta chains were read from a single sample in a study of blood T cells in healthy people across ages. TCRdb analysed the 5' RACE reads with MiXCR anew, one entry per CDR3 protein. The table includes about 1.5 million distinct CDR3 sequences, around 39% detected once. What was sequenced was blood. These receptors all stem from a young woman in good health. Each CDR3 is given with its conserved first and last residue. A D gene is named only where the DNA matches it firmly. Clone size, where shown, is once, few, many, or a class for clones that have expanded.

J gene: TRBJ2-5; clone size: .; D gene: TRBD1; V gene: TRBV6-6; CDR3 DNA: TGTGCCAGCAGTTACGAGGGGGCCGGGTACTTC; CDR3 protein: CASSYEGAGYF
J gene: TRBJ2-7; clone size: few; D gene: .; V gene: TRBV5-1; CDR3 DNA: TGCGCCAGCAGCTTGGAAGTAAAGGGTACATACGAGCAGTACTTC; CDR3 protein: CASSLEVKGTYEQYF
J gene: TRBJ2-3; clone size: .; D gene: .; V gene: TRBV7-9; CDR3 DNA: TGTGCCAGCGACCCTCTCCTCGGAATCCAAGCAGAAGATACGCAGTATTTT; CDR3 protein: CASDPLLGIQAEDTQYF
J gene: TRBJ2-7; clone size: .; D gene: .; V gene: TRBV20-1; CDR3 DNA: TGCAGTGCTGCAAGCCGGGACATCACCTACGAGCAGTACTTC; CDR3 protein: CSAASRDITYEQYF
J gene: TRBJ2-1; clone size: few; D gene: .; V gene: TRBV7-9; CDR3 DNA: TGTGCCACAGCAAAACTTTACTACAATGAGCAGTTCTTC; CDR3 protein: CATAKLYYNEQFF
J gene: TRBJ2-3; clone size: few; D gene: .; V gene: TRBV10-3; CDR3 DNA: TGTGCCATCAGCCCTCTACGGGCCGGGCCCCCAGATACGCAGTATTTT; CDR3 protein: CAISPLRAGPPDTQYF
J gene: TRBJ1-6; clone size: .; D gene: .; V gene: TRBV20-1; CDR3 DNA: TGCAGTGCTAGAAATCTAAATTCACCCCTCCACTTT; CDR3 protein: CSARNLNSPLHF
J gene: TRBJ2-3; clone size: .; D gene: .; V gene: TRBV18; CDR3 DNA: TGTGCCAGCTCACCACGGCAGGGGAGGCGAGATACGCAGTATTTT; CDR3 protein: CASSPRQGRRDTQYF
J gene: TRBJ2-7; clone size: once; D gene: TRBD1; V gene: TRBV4-3; CDR3 DNA: TGCGCCAGCAGCCTTATGAGACAGGGTAATGGCGAGCAGTACTTC; CDR3 protein: CASSLMRQGNGEQYF
J gene: TRBJ2-6; clone size: .; D gene: TRBD1; V gene: TRBV18; CDR3 DNA: TGTGCCAGCTCACCTAAACCGGGACAGGGGGCCAACGTCCTGACTTTC; CDR3 protein: CASSPKPGQGANVLTF
J gene: TRBJ2-3; clone size: few; D gene: .; V gene: TRBV9; CDR3 DNA: TGTGCCAGCAGCGTAGGGGACACGACAGATACGCAGTATTTT; CDR3 protein: CASSVGDTTDTQYF
J gene: TRBJ2-5; clone size: few; D gene: .; V gene: TRBV5-1; CDR3 DNA: TGCGCCAGCAGCTTGGGGCAGGCTAGGAGAATGTACCAAGAGACCCAGTACTTC; CDR3 protein: CASSLGQARRMYQETQYF
J gene: TRBJ1-2; clone size: .; D gene: TRBD1; V gene: TRBV10-3; CDR3 DNA: TGTGCCATCAGTGTGGGACAGGGGAACTATGGCTACACCTTC; CDR3 protein: CAISVGQGNYGYTF
J gene: TRBJ2-3; clone size: .; D gene: .; V gene: TRBV24-1; CDR3 DNA: TGTGCCACCAGTGATTACCCAGATACGCAGTATTTT; CDR3 protein: CATSDYPDTQYF
J gene: TRBJ1-5; clone size: few; D gene: .; V gene: TRBV20-1; CDR3 DNA: TGCAGTGCTAGAGAAACCAGGGGTGGACAGCCCCAGCATTTT; CDR3 protein: CSARETRGGQPQHF
J gene: TRBJ2-1; clone size: .; D gene: .; V gene: TRBV6-5; CDR3 DNA: TGTGCCAGCAGTTACCCATCAGGAGAGCAGTTCTTC; CDR3 protein: CASSYPSGEQFF
J gene: TRBJ1-1; clone size: .; D gene: .; V gene: TRBV6-5; CDR3 DNA: TGTGCCAGCAGTATCCGGGACAACACTGAAGCTTTCTTT; CDR3 protein: CASSIRDNTEAFF
J gene: TRBJ2-4; clone size: .; D gene: TRBD1; V gene: TRBV27; CDR3 DNA: TGTGCCAGCAGTCTCCCCTCCGGGACAGGGGGTGGAGAGCAGTACTTC; CDR3 protein: CASSLPSGTGGGEQYF
J gene: TRBJ2-7; clone size: .; D gene: .; V gene: TRBV20-1; CDR3 DNA: TGCAGTGCTAGTGACCCACCGTTCTCCTACGAGCAGTACTTC; CDR3 protein: CSASDPPFSYEQYF
J gene: TRBJ1-2; clone size: few; D gene: .; V gene: TRBV9; CDR3 DNA: TGTGCCAGCAGCGTAGACAGCTCCCCGAACTATGGCTACACCTTC; CDR3 protein: CASSVDSSPNYGYTF
J gene: TRBJ2-7; clone size: .; D gene: TRBD2; V gene: TRBV20-1; CDR3 DNA: TGCAGTGCTCGGACTAGCGGGGGGTACAATGAGCAGTACTTC; CDR3 protein: CSARTSGGYNEQYF
J gene: TRBJ2-7; clone size: .; D gene: .; V gene: TRBV7-3; CDR3 DNA: TGTGCCAGCAGCTTGCCTGCCTCCTCCAACGAGCAGTACTTC; CDR3 protein: CASSLPASSNEQYF
J gene: TRBJ1-1; clone size: .; D gene: .; V gene: TRBV3-1; CDR3 DNA: TGTGCCAGCAGCCAAGTCGCAGGGGACACTGAAGCTTTCTTT; CDR3 protein: CASSQVAGDTEAFF
J gene: TRBJ1-3; clone size: .; D gene: .; V gene: TRBV12-3/TRBV12-4; CDR3 DNA: TGTGCCAGCACCCCCTGGGGGCAGACGGACTCTGGAAACACCATATATTTT; CDR3 protein: CASTPWGQTDSGNTIYF
J gene: TRBJ2-7; clone size: .; D gene: .; V gene: TRBV5-1; CDR3 DNA: TGCGCCAGCAGCACGGACAGTACCTCCTACGAGCAGTACTTC; CDR3 protein: CASSTDSTSYEQYF
J gene: TRBJ2-1; clone size: .; D gene: TRBD1; V gene: TRBV11-2; CDR3 DNA: TGTGCCAGCAGCTTAGTTGGGACAGGGGGCTTAGACAATGAGCAGTTCTTC; CDR3 protein: CASSLVGTGGLDNEQFF
J gene: TRBJ1-6; clone size: .; D gene: .; V gene: TRBV10-2; CDR3 DNA: TGCGCCAGCAGTGCGGGCAGCGTATCGGGAGCCCTCCACTTT; CDR3 protein: CASSAGSVSGALHF
J gene: TRBJ2-5; clone size: few; D gene: .; V gene: TRBV20-1; CDR3 DNA: TGCAGTGCTAGCCTACAGGGAAAGGACGAGACCCAGTACTTC; CDR3 protein: CSASLQGKDETQYF
J gene: TRBJ2-1; clone size: few; D gene: TRBD2; V gene: TRBV29-1; CDR3 DNA: TGCAGCGTTGAGGGCTGGGGGGGACATGAGCAGTTCTTC; CDR3 protein: CSVEGWGGHEQFF
J gene: TRBJ2-7; clone size: .; D gene: TRBD2; V gene: TRBV6-6; CDR3 DNA: TGTGCCAGCAGTCCCCAGACTAGCGGGACCTACGAGCAGTACTTC; CDR3 protein: CASSPQTSGTYEQYF
J gene: TRBJ2-7; clone size: .; D gene: .; V gene: TRBV5-1; CDR3 DNA: TGCGCCAGCAGTAACCCGGCCCGGGACATATCCTACGAGCAGTACTTC; CDR3 protein: CASSNPARDISYEQYF
J gene: TRBJ2-2; clone size: .; D gene: TRBD2; V gene: TRBV9; CDR3 DNA: TGTGCCAGCAGCGGCGGGAGGCAACTGAACACCGGGGAGCTGTTTTTT; CDR3 protein: CASSGGRQLNTGELFF
J gene: TRBJ2-7; clone size: .; D gene: TRBD1; V gene: TRBV6-1; CDR3 DNA: TGTGCCAGCCCAGAGGCCACAGGGGGCGAGCAGTACTTC; CDR3 protein: CASPEATGGEQYF
J gene: TRBJ1-5; clone size: .; D gene: TRBD1; V gene: TRBV20-1; CDR3 DNA: TGCAGTGCTAGAGAAGGACAGGTTCATCAGCCCCAGCATTTT; CDR3 protein: CSAREGQVHQPQHF
J gene: TRBJ2-3; clone size: few; D gene: .; V gene: TRBV6-6; CDR3 DNA: TGTGCCAGCAGTTACTTCCTTTCAGATACGCAGTATTTT; CDR3 protein: CASSYFLSDTQYF